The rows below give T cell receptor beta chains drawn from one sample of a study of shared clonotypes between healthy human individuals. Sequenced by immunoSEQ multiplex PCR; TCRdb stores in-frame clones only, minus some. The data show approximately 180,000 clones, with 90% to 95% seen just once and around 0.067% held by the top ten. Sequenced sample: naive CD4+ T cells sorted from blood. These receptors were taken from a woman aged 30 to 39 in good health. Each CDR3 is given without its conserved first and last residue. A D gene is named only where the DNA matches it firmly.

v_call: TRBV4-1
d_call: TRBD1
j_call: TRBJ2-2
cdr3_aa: ASRARGGVRTGELF

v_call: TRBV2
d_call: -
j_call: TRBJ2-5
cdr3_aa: ASNSRDIGETQY

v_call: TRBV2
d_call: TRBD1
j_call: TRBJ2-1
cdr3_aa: ASSEGTGVNEQF

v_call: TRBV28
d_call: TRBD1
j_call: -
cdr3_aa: ASSPRTGGVYEQY

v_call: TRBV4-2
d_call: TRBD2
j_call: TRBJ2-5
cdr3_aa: ASSQRGLAGGGETQY

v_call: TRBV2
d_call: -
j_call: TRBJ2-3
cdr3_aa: ASSVHSAEADTQY

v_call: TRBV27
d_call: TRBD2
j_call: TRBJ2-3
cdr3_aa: ASSFWRGSTDTQY

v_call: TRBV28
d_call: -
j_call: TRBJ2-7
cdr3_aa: ASSSPGTGASYEQY

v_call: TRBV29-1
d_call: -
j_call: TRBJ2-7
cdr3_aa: SVVGLAEQQY

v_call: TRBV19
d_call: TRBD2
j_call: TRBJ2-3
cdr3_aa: ASSGGDTQY

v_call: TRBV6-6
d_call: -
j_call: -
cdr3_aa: ASSYSNRRSEQY

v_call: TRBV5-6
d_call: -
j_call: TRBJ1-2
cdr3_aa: ASSLDSNYGYT

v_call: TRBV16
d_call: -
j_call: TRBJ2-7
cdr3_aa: ASGRTLQGSEQY

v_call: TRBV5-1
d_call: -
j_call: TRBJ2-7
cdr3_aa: ASSLPLGSSYEQY

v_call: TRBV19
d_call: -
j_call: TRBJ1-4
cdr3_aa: ASSRSGKPNEKLF

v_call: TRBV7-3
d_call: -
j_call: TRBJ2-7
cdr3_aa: ASSLIGGYEQY

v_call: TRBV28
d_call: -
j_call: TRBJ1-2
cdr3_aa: ASSLQRILGDYGYT

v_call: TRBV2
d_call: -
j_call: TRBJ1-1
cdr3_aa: ASRAEEDTEAF

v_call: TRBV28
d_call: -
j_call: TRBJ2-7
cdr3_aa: ASSLFVGRDDEQY

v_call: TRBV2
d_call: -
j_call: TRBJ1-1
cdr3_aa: ASSDQDTEAF

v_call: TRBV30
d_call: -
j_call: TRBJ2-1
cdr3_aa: AGIGGHFGFGSYNEQF

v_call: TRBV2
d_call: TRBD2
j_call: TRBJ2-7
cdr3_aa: ASSLGGTYEQY

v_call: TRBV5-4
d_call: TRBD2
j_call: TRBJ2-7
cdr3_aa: ASSSQGGSGRSYEQY

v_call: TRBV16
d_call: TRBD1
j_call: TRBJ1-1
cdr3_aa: ASSPPTGLNTEAF

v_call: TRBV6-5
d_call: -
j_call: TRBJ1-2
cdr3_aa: ASRATGRTNYGYT

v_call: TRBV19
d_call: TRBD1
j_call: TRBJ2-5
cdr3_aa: ASSILARGPEEQY

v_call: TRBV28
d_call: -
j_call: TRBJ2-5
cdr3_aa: ASRESGTPGVGTQY

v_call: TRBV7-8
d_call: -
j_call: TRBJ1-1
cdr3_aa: ASSLNRATEAF

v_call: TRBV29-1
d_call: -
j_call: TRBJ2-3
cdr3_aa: SVVVRGSSTDTQY

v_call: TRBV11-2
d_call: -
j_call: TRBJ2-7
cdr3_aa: ASSLIQVPGEQY

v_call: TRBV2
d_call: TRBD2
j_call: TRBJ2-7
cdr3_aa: ASSLGTSIGYEQY

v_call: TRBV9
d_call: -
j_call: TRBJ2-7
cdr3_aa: ASSVEQNYEQY

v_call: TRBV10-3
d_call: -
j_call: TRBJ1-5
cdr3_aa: ATTGVSNQPQH

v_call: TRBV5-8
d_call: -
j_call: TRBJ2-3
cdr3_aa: ASSLGGSSTDTQY

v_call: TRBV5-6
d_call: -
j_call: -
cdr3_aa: ASSWDSHSYEQY

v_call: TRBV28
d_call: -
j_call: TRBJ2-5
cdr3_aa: ASSSYRIRSQETQY

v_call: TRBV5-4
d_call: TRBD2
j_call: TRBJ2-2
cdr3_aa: ASRSLAGNTGELF

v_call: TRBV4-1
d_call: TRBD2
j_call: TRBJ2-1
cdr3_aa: ASSQDRLIAGYNEQF

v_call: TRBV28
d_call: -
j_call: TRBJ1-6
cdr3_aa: ASSRQSPINSPLH

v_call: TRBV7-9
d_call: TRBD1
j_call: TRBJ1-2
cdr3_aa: ASSFYAGGGYGYT

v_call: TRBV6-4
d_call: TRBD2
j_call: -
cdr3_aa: ASSQLAGGSYEQY

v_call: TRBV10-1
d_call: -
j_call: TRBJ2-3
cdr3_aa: ASSVALGRTDTQY

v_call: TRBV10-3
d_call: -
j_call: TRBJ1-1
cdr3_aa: AISASSGETEAF

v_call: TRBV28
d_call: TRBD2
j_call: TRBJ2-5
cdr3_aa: ASSSRGLAGGRETQY

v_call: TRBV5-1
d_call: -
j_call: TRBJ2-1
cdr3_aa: ASSLARETETGNEQF

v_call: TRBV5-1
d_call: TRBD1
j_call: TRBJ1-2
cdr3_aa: ASSLGQHNYGYT

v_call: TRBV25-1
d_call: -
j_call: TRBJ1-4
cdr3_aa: ASSEEYVQGWEKLF

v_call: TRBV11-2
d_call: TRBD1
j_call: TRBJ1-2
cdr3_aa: ASSPGQGYGYT

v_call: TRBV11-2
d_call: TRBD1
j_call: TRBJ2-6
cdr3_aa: ASSLGQGPGANVLT

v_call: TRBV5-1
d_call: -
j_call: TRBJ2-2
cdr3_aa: ASSVRDVDTGELF